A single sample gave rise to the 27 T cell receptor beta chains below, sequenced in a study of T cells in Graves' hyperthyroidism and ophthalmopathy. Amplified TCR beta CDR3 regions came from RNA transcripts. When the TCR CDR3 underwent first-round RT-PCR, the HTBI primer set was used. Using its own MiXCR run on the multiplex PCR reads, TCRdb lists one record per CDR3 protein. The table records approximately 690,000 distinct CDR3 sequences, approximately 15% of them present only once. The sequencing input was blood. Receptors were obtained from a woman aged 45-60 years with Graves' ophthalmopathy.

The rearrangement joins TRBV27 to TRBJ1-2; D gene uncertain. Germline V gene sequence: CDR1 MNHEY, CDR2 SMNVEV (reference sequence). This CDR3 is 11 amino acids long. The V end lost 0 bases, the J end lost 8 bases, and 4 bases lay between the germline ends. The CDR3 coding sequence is TGTGCCAGCAGTTTATCGTGGGGCTACACCTTC. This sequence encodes CASSLSWGYTF.

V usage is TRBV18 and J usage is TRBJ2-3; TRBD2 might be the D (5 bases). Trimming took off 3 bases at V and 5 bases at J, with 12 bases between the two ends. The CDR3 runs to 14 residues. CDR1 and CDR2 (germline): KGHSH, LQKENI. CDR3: CASSPSASGDTQYF. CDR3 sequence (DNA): TGTGCCAGCTCACCTAGCGCGTCGGGAGATACGCAGTATTTT. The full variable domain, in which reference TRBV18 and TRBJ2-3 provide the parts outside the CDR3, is NAGVMQNPRHLVRRRGQEARLRCSPMKGHSHVYWYRQLPEEGLKFMVYLQKENIIDESGMPKERFSAEFPKEGPSILRIQQVVRGDSAAYFCASSPSASGDTQYFGPGTRLTVL.

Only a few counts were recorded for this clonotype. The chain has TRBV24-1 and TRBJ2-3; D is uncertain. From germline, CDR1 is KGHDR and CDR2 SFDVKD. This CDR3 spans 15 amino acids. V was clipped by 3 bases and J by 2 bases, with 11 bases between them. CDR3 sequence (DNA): TGTGCCACCAGTGATATTAAAGGATTCACAGATACGCAGTATTTT. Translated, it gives CATSDIKGFTDTQYF.

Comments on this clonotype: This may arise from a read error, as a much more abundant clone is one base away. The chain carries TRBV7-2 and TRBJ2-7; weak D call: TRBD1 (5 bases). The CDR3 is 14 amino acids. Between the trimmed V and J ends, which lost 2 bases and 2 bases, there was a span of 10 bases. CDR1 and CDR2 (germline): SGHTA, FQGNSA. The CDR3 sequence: CASSLTTGPYEQYF. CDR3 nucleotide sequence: TGTGCCAGCAGCTTAACTACAGGCCCCTACGAGCAGTACTTC.

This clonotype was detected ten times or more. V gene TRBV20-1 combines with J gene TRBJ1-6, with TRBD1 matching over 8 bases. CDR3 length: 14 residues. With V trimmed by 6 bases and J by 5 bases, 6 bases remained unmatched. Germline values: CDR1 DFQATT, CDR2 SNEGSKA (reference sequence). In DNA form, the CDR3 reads TGCAGTGCAAGGGACAGGACCAATAATTCACCCCTCCACTTT. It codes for CSARDRTNNSPLHF.

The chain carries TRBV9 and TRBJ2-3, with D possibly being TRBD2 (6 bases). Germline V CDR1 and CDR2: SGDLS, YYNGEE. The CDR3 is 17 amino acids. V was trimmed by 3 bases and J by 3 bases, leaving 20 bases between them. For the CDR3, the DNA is TGTGCCAGCAGCGGCCTTCCTCTAGCGCATAATACAGATACGCAGTATTTT. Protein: CASSGLPLAHNTDTQYF.

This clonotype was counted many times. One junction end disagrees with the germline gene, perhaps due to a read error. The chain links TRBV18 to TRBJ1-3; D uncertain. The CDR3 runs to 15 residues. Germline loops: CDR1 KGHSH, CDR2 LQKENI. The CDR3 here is CASSRTEMPGNTIYF. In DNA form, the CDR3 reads TGTGCCAGCTCCAGGACGGAGATGCCTGGTAACACCATATATTTT.

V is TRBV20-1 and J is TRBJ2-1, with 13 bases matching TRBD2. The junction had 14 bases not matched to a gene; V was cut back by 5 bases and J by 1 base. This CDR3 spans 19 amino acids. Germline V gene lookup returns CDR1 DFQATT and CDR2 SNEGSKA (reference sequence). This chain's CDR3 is CSAYPLRTSGSGSYNEQFF. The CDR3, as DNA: TGCAGTGCTTACCCATTAAGGACTAGCGGGAGCGGGTCCTACAATGAGCAGTTCTTC.

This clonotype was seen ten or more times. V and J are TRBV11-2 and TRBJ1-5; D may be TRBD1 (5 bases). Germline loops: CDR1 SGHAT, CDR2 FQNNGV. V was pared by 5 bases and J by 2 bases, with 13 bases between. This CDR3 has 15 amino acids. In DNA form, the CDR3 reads TGTGCCAGCAGCCACGGTGGGGGGGGCAATCAGCCCCAGCATTTT. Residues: CASSHGGGGNQPQHF.

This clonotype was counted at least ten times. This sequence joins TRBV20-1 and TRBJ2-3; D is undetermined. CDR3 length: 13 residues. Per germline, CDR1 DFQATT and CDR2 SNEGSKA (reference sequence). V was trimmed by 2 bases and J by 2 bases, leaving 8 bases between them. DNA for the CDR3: TGCAGTGCTAGATTATCTACCACAGATACGCAGTATTTT. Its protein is CSARLSTTDTQYF.

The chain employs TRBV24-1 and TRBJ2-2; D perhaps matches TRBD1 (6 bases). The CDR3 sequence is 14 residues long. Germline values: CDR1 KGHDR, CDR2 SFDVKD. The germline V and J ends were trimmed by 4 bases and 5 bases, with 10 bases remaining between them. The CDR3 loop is CATSEFDRTGELFF. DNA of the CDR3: TGTGCCACCAGTGAATTTGACAGGACCGGGGAGCTGTTTTTT.

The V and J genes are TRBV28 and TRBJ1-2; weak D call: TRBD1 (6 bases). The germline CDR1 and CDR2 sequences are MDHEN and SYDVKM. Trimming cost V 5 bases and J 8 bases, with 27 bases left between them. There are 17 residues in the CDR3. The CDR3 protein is CASSTNTRDIKSLGYTF. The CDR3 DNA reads TGTGCCAGCAGTACAAACACTCGGGACATTAAGTCTCTCGGCTACACCTTC.

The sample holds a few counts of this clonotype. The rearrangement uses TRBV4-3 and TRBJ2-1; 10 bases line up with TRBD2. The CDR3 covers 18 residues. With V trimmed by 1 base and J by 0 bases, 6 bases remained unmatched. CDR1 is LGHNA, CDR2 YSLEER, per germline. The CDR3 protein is CASSQGGTSESSYNEQFF. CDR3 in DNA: TGCGCCAGCAGCCAAGGCGGGACTAGCGAAAGCTCCTACAATGAGCAGTTCTTC.

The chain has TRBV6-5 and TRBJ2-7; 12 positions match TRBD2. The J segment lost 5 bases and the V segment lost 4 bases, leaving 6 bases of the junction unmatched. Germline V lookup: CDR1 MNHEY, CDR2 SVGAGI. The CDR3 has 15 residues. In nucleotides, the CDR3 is TGTGCCAGCAGTTCTGCTAGCGGGAGGGCCGACGAGCAGTACTTC. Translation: CASSSASGRADEQYF.

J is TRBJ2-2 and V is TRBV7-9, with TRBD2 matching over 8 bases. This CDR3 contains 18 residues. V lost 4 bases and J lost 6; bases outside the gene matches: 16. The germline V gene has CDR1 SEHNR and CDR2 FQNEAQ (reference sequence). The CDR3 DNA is TGTGCCAGCAGCTCGAAGGGCGCTAGCGGGCCTTGGGCCGGGGAGCTGTTTTTT. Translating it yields CASSSKGASGPWAGELFF.

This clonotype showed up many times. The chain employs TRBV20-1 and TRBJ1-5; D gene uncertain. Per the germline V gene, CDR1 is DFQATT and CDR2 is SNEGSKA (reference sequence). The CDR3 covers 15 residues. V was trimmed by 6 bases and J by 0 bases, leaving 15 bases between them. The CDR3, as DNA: TGCAGTGCCTTAACGAGTCCTCTTAGCAATCAGCCCCAGCATTTT. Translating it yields CSALTSPLSNQPQHF.

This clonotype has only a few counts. The CDR3 nucleotides read TGCAGCGTTATTCCTGGGGGGGGGCTATCCTACAATGAGCAGTTCTTC. It translates to CSVIPGGGLSYNEQFF. This chain uses TRBV29-1 with TRBJ2-1; possibly TRBD2 for D (7 bases). The V gene's germline CDR1 is SQVTM and CDR2 ANQGSEA. This CDR3 region has 16 residues. V was cut by 5 bases and J by 1 base, with 18 bases left in between.

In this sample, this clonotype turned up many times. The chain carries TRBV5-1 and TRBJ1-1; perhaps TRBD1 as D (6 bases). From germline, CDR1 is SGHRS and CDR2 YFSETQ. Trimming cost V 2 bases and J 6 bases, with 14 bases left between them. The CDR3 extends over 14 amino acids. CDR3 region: CASSFKGGGAEAFF. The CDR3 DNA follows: TGCGCCAGCAGCTTTAAGGGGGGGGGGGCTGAAGCTTTCTTT.

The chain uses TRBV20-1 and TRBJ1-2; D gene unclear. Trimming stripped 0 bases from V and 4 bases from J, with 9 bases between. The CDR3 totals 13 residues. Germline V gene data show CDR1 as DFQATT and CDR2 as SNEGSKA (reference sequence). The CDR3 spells CSARDPLSYGYTF. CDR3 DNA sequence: TGCAGTGCTAGAGATCCTTTGAGCTATGGCTACACCTTC.

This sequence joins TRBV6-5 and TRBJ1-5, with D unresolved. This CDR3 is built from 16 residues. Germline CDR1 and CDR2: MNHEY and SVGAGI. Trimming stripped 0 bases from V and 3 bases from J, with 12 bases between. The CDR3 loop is CASSYSIRRNNQPQHF. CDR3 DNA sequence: TGTGCCAGCAGTTACTCCATCCGACGGAACAATCAGCCCCAGCATTTT.

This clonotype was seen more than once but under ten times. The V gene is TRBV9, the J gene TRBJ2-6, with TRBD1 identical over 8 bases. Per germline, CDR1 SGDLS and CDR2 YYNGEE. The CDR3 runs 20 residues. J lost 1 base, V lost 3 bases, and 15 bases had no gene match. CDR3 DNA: TGTGCCAGCAGCGAGCAATTCGGAGCAGGGGGCAGTTCTGGGGCCAACGTCCTGACTTTC. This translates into CASSEQFGAGGSSGANVLTF.

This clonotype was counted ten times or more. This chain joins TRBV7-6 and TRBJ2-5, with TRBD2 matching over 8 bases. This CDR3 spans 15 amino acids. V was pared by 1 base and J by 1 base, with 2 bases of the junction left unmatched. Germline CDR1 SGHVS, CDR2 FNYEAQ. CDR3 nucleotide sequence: TGTGCCAGCAGCTTAGAGCTAGCGGGCCAAGAGACCCAGTACTTC. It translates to CASSLELAGQETQYF.

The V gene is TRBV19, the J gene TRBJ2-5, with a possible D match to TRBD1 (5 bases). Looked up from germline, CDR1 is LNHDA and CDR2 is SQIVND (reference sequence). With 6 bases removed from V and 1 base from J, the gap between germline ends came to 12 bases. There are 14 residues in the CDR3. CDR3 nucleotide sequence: TGTGCCAGTAGCCATCGACAGTTCCAAGAGACCCAGTACTTC. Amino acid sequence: CASSHRQFQETQYF.

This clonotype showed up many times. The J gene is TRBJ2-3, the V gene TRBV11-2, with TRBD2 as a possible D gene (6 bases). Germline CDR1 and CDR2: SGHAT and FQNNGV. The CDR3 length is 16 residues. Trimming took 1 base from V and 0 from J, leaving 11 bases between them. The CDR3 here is CASSLGDFTSTDTQYF. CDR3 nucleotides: TGTGCCAGCAGCTTAGGGGACTTCACTAGCACAGATACGCAGTATTTT.

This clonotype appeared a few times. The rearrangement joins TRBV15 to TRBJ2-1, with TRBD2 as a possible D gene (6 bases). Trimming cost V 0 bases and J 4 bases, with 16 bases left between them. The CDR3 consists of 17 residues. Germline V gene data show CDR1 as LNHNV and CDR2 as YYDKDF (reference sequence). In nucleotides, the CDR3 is TGTGCCACCAGCAGAGACGGGAGACAAAAAATTTACAATGAGCAGTTCTTC. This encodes CATSRDGRQKIYNEQFF.

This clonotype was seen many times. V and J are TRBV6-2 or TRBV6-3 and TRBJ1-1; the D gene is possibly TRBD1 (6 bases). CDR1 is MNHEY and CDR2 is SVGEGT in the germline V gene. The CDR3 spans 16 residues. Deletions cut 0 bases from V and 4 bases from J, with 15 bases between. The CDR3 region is CASSYSPGAEGTEAFF. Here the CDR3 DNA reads TGTGCCAGCAGTTACTCCCCAGGGGCGGAGGGCACTGAAGCTTTCTTT.

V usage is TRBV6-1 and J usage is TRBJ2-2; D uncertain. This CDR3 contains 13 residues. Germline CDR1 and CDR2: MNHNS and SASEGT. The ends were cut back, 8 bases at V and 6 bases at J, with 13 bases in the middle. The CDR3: CASRVSEAGELFF. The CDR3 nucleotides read TGTGCCAGCCGAGTCTCAGAGGCCGGGGAGCTGTTTTTT.